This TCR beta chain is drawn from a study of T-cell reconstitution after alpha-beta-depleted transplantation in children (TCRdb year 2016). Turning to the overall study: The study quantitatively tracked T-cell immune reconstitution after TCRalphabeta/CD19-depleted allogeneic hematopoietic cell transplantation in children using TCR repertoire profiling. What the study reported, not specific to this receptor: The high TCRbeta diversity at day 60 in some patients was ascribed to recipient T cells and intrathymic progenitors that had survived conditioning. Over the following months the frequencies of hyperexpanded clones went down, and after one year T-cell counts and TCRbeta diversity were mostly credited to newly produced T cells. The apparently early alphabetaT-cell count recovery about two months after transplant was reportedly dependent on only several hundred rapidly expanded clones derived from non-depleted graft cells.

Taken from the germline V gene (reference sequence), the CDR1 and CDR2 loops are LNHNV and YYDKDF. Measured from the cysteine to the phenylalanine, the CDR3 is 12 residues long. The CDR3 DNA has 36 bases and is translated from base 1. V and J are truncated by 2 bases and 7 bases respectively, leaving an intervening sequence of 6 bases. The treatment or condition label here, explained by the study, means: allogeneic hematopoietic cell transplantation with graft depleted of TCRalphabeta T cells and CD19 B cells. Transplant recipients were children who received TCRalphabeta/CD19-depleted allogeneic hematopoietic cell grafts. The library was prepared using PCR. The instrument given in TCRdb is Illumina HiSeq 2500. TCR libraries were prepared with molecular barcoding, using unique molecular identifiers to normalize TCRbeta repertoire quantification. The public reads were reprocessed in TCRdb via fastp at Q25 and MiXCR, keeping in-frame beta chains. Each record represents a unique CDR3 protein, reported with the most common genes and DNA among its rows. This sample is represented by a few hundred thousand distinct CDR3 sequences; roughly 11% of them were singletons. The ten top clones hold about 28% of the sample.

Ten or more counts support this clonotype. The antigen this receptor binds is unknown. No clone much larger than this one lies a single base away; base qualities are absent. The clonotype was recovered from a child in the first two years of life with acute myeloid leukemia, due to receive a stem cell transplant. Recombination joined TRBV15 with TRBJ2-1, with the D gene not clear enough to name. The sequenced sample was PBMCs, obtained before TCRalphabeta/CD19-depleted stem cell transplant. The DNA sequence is TGTGCCACCAGCAGACTAACGAATGAGCAGTTCTTC. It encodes CATSRLTNEQFF.